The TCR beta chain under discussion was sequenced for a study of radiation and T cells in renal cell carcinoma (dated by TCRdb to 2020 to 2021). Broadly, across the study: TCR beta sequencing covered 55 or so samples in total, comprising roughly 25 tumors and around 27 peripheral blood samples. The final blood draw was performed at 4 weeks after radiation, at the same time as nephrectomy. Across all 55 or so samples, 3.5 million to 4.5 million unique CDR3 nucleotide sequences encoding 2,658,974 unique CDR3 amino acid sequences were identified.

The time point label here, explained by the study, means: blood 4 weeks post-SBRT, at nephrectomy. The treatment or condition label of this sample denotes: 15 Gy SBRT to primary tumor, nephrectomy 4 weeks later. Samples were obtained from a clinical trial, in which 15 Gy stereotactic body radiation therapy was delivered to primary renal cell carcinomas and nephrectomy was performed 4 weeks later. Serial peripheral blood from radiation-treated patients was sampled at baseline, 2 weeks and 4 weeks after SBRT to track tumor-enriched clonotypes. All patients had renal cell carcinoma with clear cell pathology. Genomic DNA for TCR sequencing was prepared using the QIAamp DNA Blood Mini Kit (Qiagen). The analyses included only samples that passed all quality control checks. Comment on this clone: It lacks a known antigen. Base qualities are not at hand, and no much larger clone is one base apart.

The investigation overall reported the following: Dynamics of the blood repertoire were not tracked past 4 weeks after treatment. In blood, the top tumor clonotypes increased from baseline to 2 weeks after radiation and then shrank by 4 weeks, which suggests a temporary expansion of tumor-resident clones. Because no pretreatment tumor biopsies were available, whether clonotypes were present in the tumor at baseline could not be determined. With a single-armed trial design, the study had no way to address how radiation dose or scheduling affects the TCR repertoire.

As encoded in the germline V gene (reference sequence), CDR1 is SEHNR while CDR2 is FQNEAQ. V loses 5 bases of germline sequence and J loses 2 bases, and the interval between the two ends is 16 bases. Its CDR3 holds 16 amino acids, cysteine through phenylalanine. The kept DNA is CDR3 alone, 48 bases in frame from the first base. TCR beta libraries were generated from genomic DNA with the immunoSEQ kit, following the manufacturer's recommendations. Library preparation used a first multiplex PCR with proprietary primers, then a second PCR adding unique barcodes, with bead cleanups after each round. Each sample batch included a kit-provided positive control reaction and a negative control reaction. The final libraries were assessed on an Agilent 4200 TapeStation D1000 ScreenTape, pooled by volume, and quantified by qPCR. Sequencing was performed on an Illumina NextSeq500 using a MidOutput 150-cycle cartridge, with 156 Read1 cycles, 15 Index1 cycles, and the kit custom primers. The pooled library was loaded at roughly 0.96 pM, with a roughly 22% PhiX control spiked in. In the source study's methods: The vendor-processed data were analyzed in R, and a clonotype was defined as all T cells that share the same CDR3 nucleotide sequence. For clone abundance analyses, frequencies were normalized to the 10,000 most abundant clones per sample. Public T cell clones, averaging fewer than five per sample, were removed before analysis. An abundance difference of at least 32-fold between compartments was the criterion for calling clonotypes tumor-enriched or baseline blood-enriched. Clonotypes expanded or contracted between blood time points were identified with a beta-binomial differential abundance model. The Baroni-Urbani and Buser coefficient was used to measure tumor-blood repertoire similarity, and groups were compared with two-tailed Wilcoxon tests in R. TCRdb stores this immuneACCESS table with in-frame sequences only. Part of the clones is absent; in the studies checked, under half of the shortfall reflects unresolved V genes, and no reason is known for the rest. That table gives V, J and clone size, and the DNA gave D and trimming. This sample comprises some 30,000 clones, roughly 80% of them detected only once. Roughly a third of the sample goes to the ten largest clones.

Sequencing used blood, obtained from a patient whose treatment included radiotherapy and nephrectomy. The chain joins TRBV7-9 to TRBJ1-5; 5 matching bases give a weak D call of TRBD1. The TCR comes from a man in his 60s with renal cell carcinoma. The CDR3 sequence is CASSPQGGGGNQPQHF. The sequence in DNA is TGTGCCAGCAGCCCCCAGGGCGGAGGTGGCAATCAGCCCCAGCATTTT. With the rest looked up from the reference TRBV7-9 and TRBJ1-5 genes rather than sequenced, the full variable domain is DTGVSQNPRHKITKRGQNVTFRCDPISEHNRLYWYRQTLGQGPEFLTYFQNEAQLEKSRLLSDRFSAERPKGSFSTLEIQRTEQGDSAMYLCASSPQGGGGNQPQHFGDGTRLSIL.